Below are 21 T cell receptor beta chains sequenced from a single sample in a study of blood T cells in healthy people across ages (dated by TCRdb to between 2014 and 2016). Receptor libraries were prepared by 5' RACE. A second PCR of roughly 6 to 12 cycles was run with a J-beta primer mix and a sample-barcoded 5' primer. The public reads were run again by TCRdb, first through fastp at Q25 and then through MiXCR, and only productive beta chains were kept. Rows matching on CDR3 protein sequence are summarized as one entry with the most common DNA and genes. This sample is represented by approximately 2,000,000 distinct CDR3 sequences; approximately 40% of them were singletons. Of the sample, roughly 23% falls within the top ten clones. Sequenced input: blood. Every receptor here comes from a human donor in good health.

The chain is built from TRBV3-1 and TRBJ1-2, with no clear D. V lost 0 bases and J 2 bases, leaving 10 bases between the germline ends. The CDR3 contains 15 residues. The V gene's germline CDR1 is LGHDT and CDR2 YNNKEL (reference sequence). The CDR3 loop reads CASSQDRLRNYGYTF. The CDR3 DNA is TGTGCCAGCAGCCAAGATAGGCTCAGAAACTATGGCTACACCTTC.

This chain connects TRBV11-2 to TRBJ2-3; D is possibly TRBD2 (7 bases). The CDR3 runs to 17 residues. Germline CDR1 reads SGHAT; CDR2 reads FQNNGV. V dropped 3 bases and J dropped 3 bases, with 19 bases sitting between them. CDR3 bases: TGTGCCAGCAGCTTTGAGAGGGGGAGGGAAATAACAGATACGCAGTATTTT. It codes for CASSFERGREITDTQYF.

The chain employs TRBV6-5 and TRBJ2-3, with TRBD1 matching over 7 bases. V was clipped by 6 bases and J by 0 bases; unmatched bases: 9. Germline lookup yields CDR1 MNHEY and CDR2 SVGAGI. The CDR3 is made up of 16 amino acids. CDR3 residues: CASSRTVDRSTDTQYF. CDR3 sequence (DNA): TGTGCCAGCAGCCGTACCGTGGACAGGAGCACAGATACGCAGTATTTT.

In its sample, this clonotype was seen a few times. The chain is built from TRBV5-1 and TRBJ2-7; either TRBD1 or TRBD2 may supply D (5 bases each). The CDR3 extends over 15 amino acids. Germline CDR1 is SGHRS and CDR2 is YFSETQ. V was shortened by 2 bases and J by 2 bases, with 14 bases between the two germline ends. The CDR3 DNA sequence: TGCGCCAGCAGCTTCGGGACCGAATTCACCTACGAGCAGTACTTC. Protein product: CASSFGTEFTYEQYF.

V gene TRBV6-5 combines with J gene TRBJ1-6; weak D call: TRBD1 (5 bases). The CDR3 totals 17 residues. V was clipped by 1 base and J by 7 bases, with 17 bases between them. Germline lookup yields CDR1 MNHEY and CDR2 SVGAGI. The CDR3 region is CASSYLAPTEGNSPLHF. The CDR3 region has the DNA TGTGCCAGCAGTTACTTGGCCCCGACAGAGGGGAATTCACCCCTCCACTTT.

This chain uses TRBV5-1 with TRBJ2-3, with D possibly called TRBD1 or TRBD2 (5 bases each). CDR3 length: 14 amino acids. Germline CDR1 and CDR2: SGHRS and YFSETQ. The V and J ends lost 0 bases and 6 bases respectively, with 11 bases between them. DNA for the CDR3: TGCGCCAGCAGCTTGGGAGGGGTTGAGGATACGCAGTATTTT. This gives the protein CASSLGGVEDTQYF.

V and J are TRBV7-8 and TRBJ2-1; no reliable D call. Germline V lookup: CDR1 SGHVS, CDR2 FQNEAQ. This CDR3 has 13 amino acids. Deletions cut 1 base from V and 6 bases from J, with 7 bases between. CDR3 sequence: CASSLDTTNEQFF. DNA for the CDR3: TGTGCCAGCAGCTTAGATACAACCAATGAGCAGTTCTTC. The full variable domain, in which reference TRBV7-8 and TRBJ2-1 provide the parts outside the CDR3, is GAGVSQSPRYKVAKRGQDVALRCDPISGHVSLFWYQQALGQGPEFLTYFQNEAQLDKSGLPSDRFFAERPEGSVSTLKIQRTQQEDSAVYLCASSLDTTNEQFFGPGTRLTVL.

V usage is TRBV4-1 and J usage is TRBJ1-2; a possible D gene is TRBD1 (5 bases). CDR3 length: 15 residues. CDR1 is MGHRA and CDR2 is YSYEKL in the germline V gene. Trimming shortened V by 2 bases and J by 4 bases, and 14 bases separated the two germline ends. The CDR3 loop reads CASSQMGGAGYGYTF. CDR3 coding DNA: TGCGCCAGCAGCCAAATGGGGGGAGCTGGCTATGGCTACACCTTC.

The chain carries TRBV6-5 and TRBJ2-5; D not resolved. V lost 5 bases, J lost 11 bases, and 12 bases lay in between. CDR3 length: 11 residues. Germline V lookup: CDR1 MNHEY, CDR2 SVGAGI. CDR3 sequence: CASSRPGQQYF. CDR3 nucleotide sequence: TGTGCCAGCAGTCGGCCCGGGCAACAGTACTTC.

The chain is built from TRBV28 and TRBJ2-3; the D is unclear. The CDR3 runs 15 residues. Germline CDR1 reads MDHEN; CDR2 reads SYDVKM. The V and J ends lost 6 bases and 3 bases respectively, with 16 bases between them. CDR3 DNA: TGTGCCAGCAGCCCCCCCAGGTCCCAAACAGATACGCAGTATTTT. This sequence encodes CASSPPRSQTDTQYF.

V usage is TRBV5-5 and J usage is TRBJ1-5; TRBD1 matches at 10 bases. Unmatched junction bases numbered 8, after V lost 4 bases and J lost 7 bases. The CDR3 covers 15 residues. Germline CDR1 and CDR2: SGHKS and YYEKEE (reference sequence). CDR3 sequence: CASSALTGGSQPQHF. CDR3 DNA sequence: TGTGCCAGCAGCGCCTTGACAGGGGGCTCCCAGCCCCAGCATTTT.

This chain connects TRBV12-3 or TRBV12-4 to TRBJ1-4; 7 bases agree with TRBD1. This CDR3 has 15 amino acids. The V segment lost 4 bases and the J segment 1 base; nucleotides outside the gene matches: 3. The CDR3 loop is CASSSHRGTNEKLFF. The CDR3 DNA is TGTGCCAGCAGTTCCCACAGGGGAACTAATGAAAAACTGTTTTTT.

The chain uses TRBV7-2 and TRBJ1-6, with TRBD1 as a possible D gene (5 bases). In germline, CDR1 is SGHTA, CDR2 FQGNSA. Trimming stripped 4 bases from V and 8 bases from J, with 18 bases between. The CDR3 is 16 residues long. The CDR3 DNA reads TGTGCCAGCAGCTCGGGACCGATTGTGGGCCATTCACCCCTCCACTTT. It translates to CASSSGPIVGHSPLHF.

About this clonotype: An end of the junction differs from the germline gene, which may be a read error. The rearrangement uses TRBV5-1 and TRBJ1-5; TRBD1 might be the D (5 bases). CDR3 length: 14 residues. Per germline, CDR1 SGHRS and CDR2 YFSETQ. The CDR3 nucleotides are TGCACCAGCAGGATCGACAGTAGTAATCAGCCCCAGCATTTT. Translation gives CTSRIDSSNQPQHF. The full variable domain, its missing parts supplied by reference TRBV5-1 and TRBJ1-5, is KAGVTQTPRYLIKTRGQQVTLSCSPISGHRSVSWYQQTPGQGLQFLFEYFSETQRNKGNFPGRFSGRQFSNSRSEMNVSTLELGDSALYLCTSRIDSSNQPQHFGDGTRLSIL.

Comments on this clonotype: At one boundary the junction diverges from the germline segment, which might be a read error. The chain has TRBV7-9 and TRBJ2-5, with a weak D call TRBD1 (6 bases). Germline CDR1 is SEHNR and CDR2 is FQNEAQ (reference sequence). This CDR3 comprises 19 residues. This chain's CDR3 is CASSSPFFPTGQNQETQYF. The CDR3 bases are TGTGCCAGCAGCTCCCCCTTCTTCCCGACAGGCCAGAACCAGGAGACCCAGTACTTC.

This rearrangement joins TRBV19 to TRBJ1-2; 7 bases match TRBD1. The CDR3 extends over 13 amino acids. V lost 3 bases and J lost 6; bases outside the gene matches: 4. Germline CDR1 is LNHDA and CDR2 is SQIVND (reference sequence). The chain's CDR3 is CASSMGQGDGYTF. Written as DNA, the CDR3 is TGTGCCAGTAGTATGGGTCAGGGGGATGGCTACACCTTC.

In this sample, this clonotype turned up a few times. V and J are TRBV12-3 or TRBV12-4 and TRBJ2-5; TRBD1 is a possible D gene (6 bases). The length of the CDR3 is 14 residues. Deletions cut 5 bases from V and 4 bases from J, with 14 bases between. In DNA, the CDR3 is TGTGCCAGCAGTCCTACAGGGAGAGGAGAGACCCAGTACTTC. Translated, it gives CASSPTGRGETQYF.

This clonotype was recorded a few times. V and J are TRBV20-1 and TRBJ2-4; TRBD1 aligns across 7 bases. V shed 4 bases, J shed 8 bases, and the junction held 8 bases outside the gene matches. This CDR3 is built from 13 residues. Germline CDR1 DFQATT, CDR2 SNEGSKA (reference sequence). Here the CDR3 DNA reads TGCAGTGCTACCAGACAGGGCAGGGACATTCAGTACTTC. Encoded protein: CSATRQGRDIQYF.

J is TRBJ1-5 and V is TRBV6-5; possible D gene TRBD1, 6 bases. Germline CDR1 is MNHEY and CDR2 is SVGAGI. V was pared by 5 bases and J by 4 bases, with 12 bases between. The CDR3 sequence is 14 residues long. Here the CDR3 DNA reads TGTGCCAGCAGTAACTTACAGGGAAATCAGCCCCAGCATTTT. Translation gives CASSNLQGNQPQHF.

CDR3 region: CASGRGEGAEAFF. In DNA, the CDR3 is TGTGCCAGCGGTCGGGGGGAGGGGGCTGAAGCTTTCTTT. This chain links TRBV27 with TRBJ1-1; D may be TRBD1 (6 bases). The CDR3 is made up of 13 amino acids. The V gene's germline CDR1 is MNHEY and CDR2 SMNVEV (reference sequence). Trimming stripped 8 bases from V and 6 bases from J, with 16 bases between.

This sequence joins TRBV3-1 and TRBJ2-1, with D perhaps matching TRBD1 or TRBD2 (6 bases each). V lost 3 bases, J lost 3 bases, and 21 bases lay in between. Germline assignment: CDR1 LGHDT and CDR2 YNNKEL (reference sequence). The CDR3 runs 18 residues. CDR3 sequence: CASSHGGQNSRNYNEQFF. As DNA, the CDR3 is TGTGCCAGCAGCCATGGGGGGCAGAACTCGCGAAACTACAATGAGCAGTTCTTC.